Listed below are T cell receptor beta chains from one sample, sequenced in a study of cytomegalovirus exposure and HLA in healthy donors. Sequencing was performed with immunoSEQ multiplex PCR; in TCRdb, only in-frame clones are kept and a portion is missing. The sample carries fewer than 150,000 clones, 86% recorded once. The sequenced material came from PBMCs. These TCRs come from a man between 18 and 29 years old in good health and CMV-seronegative. Both conserved end residues are part of each CDR3. The D gene is left open where the match is weak. Size is stated for part of the rows, as once, few or many counts, or as a class when the clone is expanded.

V: TRBV30; D: -; J: TRBJ1-3; size: -; CDR3: CAWTRQGNTIYF; DNA: TGTGCCTGGACTCGACAGGGAAACACCATATATTTT
V: TRBV29-1; D: TRBD1; J: TRBJ1-1; size: -; CDR3: CSVETGQGTEAFF; DNA: TGCAGCGTTGAAACCGGACAGGGGACTGAAGCTTTCTTT
V: TRBV5-6; D: -; J: TRBJ2-7; size: -; CDR3: CASSFYRGSSYEQYF; DNA: TGTGCCAGCAGCTTTTATAGAGGGAGCTCCTACGAGCAGTACTTC
V: TRBV5-1; D: -; J: TRBJ1-3; size: -; CDR3: CASSPGERGNTIYF; DNA: TGCGCCAGCAGCCCCGGGGAGCGTGGAAACACCATATATTTT
V: TRBV18; D: TRBD1; J: TRBJ1-3; size: -; CDR3: CASSPKRDRGLQNTIYF; DNA: TGTGCCAGCTCACCAAAAAGGGACAGGGGCCTTCAAAACACCATATATTTT
V: TRBV29-1; D: -; J: TRBJ2-7; size: -; CDR3: CSAGGDEQYF; DNA: TGCAGCGCCGGCGGGGACGAGCAGTACTTC
V: TRBV27; D: TRBD1; J: TRBJ1-5; size: -; CDR3: CASSTGVGSNQPQHF; DNA: TGTGCCAGCAGTACAGGGGTGGGTAGCAATCAGCCCCAGCATTTT
V: TRBV2; D: TRBD1; J: TRBJ1-1; size: -; CDR3: CASPGQGNSNTEAFF; DNA: TGTGCCAGCCCTGGACAGGGAAATAGCAACACTGAAGCTTTCTTT
V: TRBV7-9; D: TRBD2; J: TRBJ2-1; size: -; CDR3: CASSPPGAGRAFYNEQFF; DNA: TGTGCCAGCAGCCCTCCGGGCGCCGGGAGGGCTTTCTACAATGAGCAGTTCTTC
V: TRBV2; D: TRBD1; J: TRBJ1-1; size: few; CDR3: CASMGQGTFF; DNA: TGTGCCAGTATGGGACAGGGGACTTTCTTT
V: TRBV7-8; D: TRBD1; J: TRBJ1-5; size: -; CDR3: CASSQKTRDRGRGQPQHF; DNA: TGTGCCAGCAGTCAAAAGACGCGCGACAGGGGGCGAGGGCAGCCCCAGCATTTT
V: TRBV5-1; D: TRBD1; J: TRBJ2-7; size: many; CDR3: CASSYQPGQTYEQYF; DNA: TGCGCCAGCAGCTATCAACCGGGACAGACCTACGAGCAGTACTTC
V: TRBV6-5; D: TRBD2; J: TRBJ2-7; size: few; CDR3: CASRGTGTSSYEQYF; DNA: TGTGCCAGCCGGGGCACCGGGACTAGTTCCTACGAGCAGTACTTC
V: TRBV11-2; D: TRBD2; J: TRBJ2-2; size: few; CDR3: CASSTIAGHTGELFF; DNA: TGTGCCAGCAGCACCATAGCGGGGCACACCGGGGAGCTGTTTTTT
V: TRBV16; D: TRBD1; J: TRBJ1-4; size: -; CDR3: CASSQSADRVNEKLFF; DNA: TGTGCCAGCAGCCAATCGGCGGACAGGGTTAATGAAAAACTGTTTTTT
V: TRBV30; D: -; J: TRBJ2-2; size: -; CDR3: CAWSFRNTGELFF; DNA: TGTGCCTGGAGTTTCAGGAACACCGGGGAGCTGTTTTTT
V: TRBV6-1; D: TRBD1; J: TRBJ1-1; size: -; CDR3: CASSRDRGNTEAFF; DNA: TGTGCCAGCAGCAGGGACAGGGGGAACACTGAAGCTTTCTTT
V: TRBV5-1; D: -; J: TRBJ2-3; size: -; CDR3: CASSIGGPSTDTQYF; DNA: TGCGCCAGCAGTATAGGAGGACCTAGCACAGATACGCAGTATTTT
V: TRBV5-6; D: -; J: TRBJ1-3; size: -; CDR3: CASSERVVNTIYF; DNA: TGTGCCAGCAGCGAACGGGTCGTAAACACCATATATTTT
V: TRBV6-5; D: -; J: TRBJ2-1; size: -; CDR3: CASSYQSERDEQFF; DNA: TGTGCCAGCAGTTACCAGAGCGAGCGGGATGAGCAGTTCTTC
V: TRBV7-9; D: TRBD1; J: TRBJ1-4; size: -; CDR3: CASSTPWGDRGEKLFF; DNA: TGTGCCAGCAGCACCCCGTGGGGGGACAGGGGTGAAAAACTGTTTTTT
V: TRBV11-2; D: -; J: TRBJ1-2; size: -; CDR3: CASSPGGLHYGYTF; DNA: TGTGCCAGCAGCCCTGGGGGACTCCACTATGGCTACACCTTC
V: TRBV7-9; D: TRBD2; J: TRBJ2-3; size: -; CDR3: CASSLVGSGGTDTQYF; DNA: TGTGCCAGCAGCTTAGTCGGTAGCGGGGGCACAGATACGCAGTATTTT
V: TRBV30; D: TRBD2; J: TRBJ2-1; size: -; CDR3: CAWGGLATISGEQFF; DNA: TGTGCCTGGGGTGGACTAGCAACTATATCGGGTGAGCAGTTCTTC
V: TRBV6-1; D: -; J: TRBJ1-4; size: -; CDR3: CASSEGTLWGANEKLFF; DNA: TGTGCCAGCAGTGAAGGCACCCTTTGGGGGGCTAATGAAAAACTGTTTTTT
V: TRBV7-2; D: TRBD2; J: TRBJ2-7; size: -; CDR3: CASSLAASGRAYEQYF; DNA: TGTGCCAGCAGCTTGGCCGCTAGCGGGAGGGCCTACGAGCAGTACTTC
V: TRBV5-1; D: TRBD1; J: TRBJ1-2; size: -; CDR3: CASSVTGADGYTF; DNA: TGCGCCAGCAGCGTCACAGGGGCGGATGGCTACACCTTC
V: TRBV2; D: -; J: TRBJ2-2; size: few; CDR3: CASSATWGELFF; DNA: TGTGCCAGCAGTGCTACGTGGGGGGAGCTGTTTTTT
V: TRBV9; D: -; J: TRBJ2-1; size: -; CDR3: CASSPGASGDNEQFF; DNA: TGTGCCAGCAGCCCAGGGGCTAGCGGAGACAATGAGCAGTTCTTC
V: TRBV10-2; D: TRBD1; J: TRBJ2-1; size: -; CDR3: CASSGQGDYNEQFF; DNA: TGCGCCAGCAGTGGACAGGGGGACTACAATGAGCAGTTCTTC
V: TRBV11-2; D: -; J: TRBJ2-7; size: once; CDR3: CASSLGPDNYEQYF; DNA: TGTGCCAGCAGCTTAGGGCCAGATAACTACGAGCAGTACTTC
V: TRBV4-1; D: TRBD2; J: TRBJ2-3; size: -; CDR3: CASSQDQLAGGPVPDTQYF; DNA: TGCGCCAGCAGCCAAGATCAACTAGCGGGGGGGCCTGTCCCAGATACGCAGTATTTT
V: TRBV2; D: TRBD1; J: TRBJ1-1; size: -; CDR3: CASNAGTGQVNTEAFF; DNA: TGTGCCAGCAACGCCGGGACAGGGCAAGTGAACACTGAAGCTTTCTTT
V: TRBV9; D: -; J: TRBJ2-2; size: -; CDR3: CASRHDGGELFF; DNA: TGTGCCAGCAGGCACGACGGGGGGGAGCTGTTTTTT
V: TRBV6-8; D: -; J: TRBJ1-5; size: -; CDR3: CASTSPGGRGQPQHF; DNA: TGTGCCAGCACCTCCCCTGGGGGGAGAGGTCAGCCCCAGCATTTT
V: TRBV6-4; D: TRBD1; J: TRBJ1-1; size: -; CDR3: CASRSTGGTEAFF; DNA: TGTGCCAGCAGGTCAACAGGGGGCACTGAAGCTTTCTTT
V: TRBV28; D: TRBD2; J: TRBJ2-1; size: -; CDR3: CASRPTSGDNNEQFF; DNA: TGTGCCAGCAGGCCGACTAGCGGCGATAACAATGAGCAGTTCTTC
V: TRBV28; D: -; J: TRBJ2-1; size: many; CDR3: CASNNGGLHNEQFF; DNA: TGTGCCAGCAATAACGGGGGACTTCACAATGAGCAGTTCTTC
V: TRBV6-1; D: -; J: TRBJ1-2; size: -; CDR3: CASRIQPNYGYTF; DNA: TGTGCCAGCAGGATACAGCCTAACTATGGCTACACCTTC
V: TRBV12-5; D: -; J: TRBJ1-2; size: -; CDR3: CASGPGTIYGYTF; DNA: TGTGCTAGTGGCCCCGGGACAATTTATGGCTACACCTTC
V: TRBV5-1; D: -; J: TRBJ1-5; size: -; CDR3: CASSLDSSSNQPQHF; DNA: TGCGCCAGCAGCTTGGATAGTTCAAGCAATCAGCCCCAGCATTTT
V: TRBV5-6; D: -; J: TRBJ1-2; size: -; CDR3: CASSHPQTGTKTYGYTF; DNA: TGTGCCAGCAGCCACCCCCAGACCGGGACAAAGACCTATGGCTACACCTTC
V: TRBV6-5; D: -; J: TRBJ2-6; size: -; CDR3: CASSRVSGANVLTF; DNA: TGTGCCAGCAGTCGCGTCTCTGGGGCCAACGTCCTGACTTTC
V: TRBV7-9; D: -; J: TRBJ2-1; size: -; CDR3: CASSPTRLVSHNEQFF; DNA: TGTGCCAGCAGCCCGACTCGACTAGTTTCCCACAATGAGCAGTTCTTC
V: TRBV7-5; D: -; J: TRBJ2-7; size: -; CDR3: CVRSSSGLPPLYEQYF; DNA: TGTGTCAGAAGCTCCTCGGGACTACCACCCCTCTACGAGCAGTACTTC
V: TRBV4-2; D: TRBD1; J: TRBJ2-2; size: -; CDR3: CASSHRQGLDTGELFF; DNA: TGTGCCAGCAGCCATAGACAGGGTCTCGACACCGGGGAGCTGTTTTTT
V: TRBV6-6; D: -; J: TRBJ2-6; size: -; CDR3: CASRDSSSGANVLTF; DNA: TGTGCCAGCAGGGACTCAAGCTCTGGGGCCAACGTCCTGACTTTC
V: TRBV11-3; D: -; J: TRBJ2-2; size: -; CDR3: CASSLGLNSFNTGELFF; DNA: TGTGCCAGCAGCTTAGGTTTAAACAGCTTTAACACCGGGGAGCTGTTTTTT
V: TRBV6-6; D: -; J: TRBJ2-1; size: -; CDR3: CASSGIRGRAYNEQFF; DNA: TGTGCCAGCAGTGGAATCAGGGGAAGGGCCTACAATGAGCAGTTCTTC
V: TRBV5-1; D: -; J: TRBJ2-1; size: -; CDR3: CASSRPTGNEQFF; DNA: TGCGCCAGCAGCCGGCCGACTGGGAATGAGCAGTTCTTC
V: TRBV20-1; D: -; J: TRBJ2-7; size: -; CDR3: CSAAQGDEQYF; DNA: TGCAGTGCGGCTCAGGGTGACGAGCAGTACTTC
V: TRBV5-1; D: -; J: TRBJ1-5; size: -; CDR3: CASSLGGEGNQPQHF; DNA: TGCGCCAGCAGCTTAGGGGGTGAAGGCAATCAGCCCCAGCATTTT
V: TRBV6-6; D: -; J: TRBJ2-7; size: few; CDR3: CASSSGSLEQYF; DNA: TGTGCCAGCTCCTCAGGGTCTCTCGAGCAGTACTTC
V: TRBV4-1; D: -; J: TRBJ2-1; size: -; CDR3: CASSQEVTGSRANNEQFF; DNA: TGCGCCAGCAGCCAAGAGGTAACCGGAAGCAGGGCGAACAATGAGCAGTTCTTC
V: TRBV5-1; D: TRBD1; J: TRBJ2-7; size: -; CDR3: CASSLAQGAGYEQYF; DNA: TGCGCCAGCAGCTTGGCCCAGGGGGCTGGCTACGAGCAGTACTTC